This T cell receptor beta chain was captured in a study of T cells in Graves' hyperthyroidism and ophthalmopathy. Trimming cost V 0 bases and J 0 bases, with 9 bases left between them. The CDR3 has 17 residues. Germline CDR1 is ENHRY and CDR2 is SYGVKD. Study results and limitations: Researchers found most expanded thyroid clonotypes above 0.001 in blood as well.

Researchers amplified the TCR beta CDR3 regions from RNA transcripts. In the first-round RT-PCR of the TCR CDR3, the HTBI primer set was used. MiXCR was run by TCRdb on the multiplex PCR reads, yielding one entry per CDR3 protein. The table has more than 550,000 distinct CDR3 sequences, nearly 45% seen once. This clonotype appeared many times. Its antigen is unknown. The material sequenced was peripheral blood or thyroid tissue (not recorded which). The clonotype was recovered from an adult man with Graves' disease, either hyperthyroidism or ophthalmopathy (not recorded which). The genes are TRBV10-3 and TRBJ1-6, with D hard to call. The CDR3 here is CAISESRGSSYNSPLHF. The CDR3, as DNA: TGTGCCATCAGTGAGTCGAGAGGAAGCTCCTATAATTCACCCCTCCACTTT.